The 3 T cell receptor beta chains in this list originate from one sample, sequenced in a study of PD-L1 blockade in urothelial cancer. TCRdb keeps only in-frame clones here, not all; method: immunoSEQ multiplex PCR. Here the sample spans some 30,000 clones, 75% to 85% being singletons. The time point is: peripheral blood 6 weeks after treatment start. The material sequenced was PBMCs, taken around atezolizumab (anti-PD-L1) treatment. These receptor sequences come from a man in his sixties or seventies with urothelial cancer.

V and J are TRBV5-5 and TRBJ2-5, with D possibly matching TRBD1 (7 bases). The CDR3 is made up of 14 amino acids. Germline assignment: CDR1 SGHKS and CDR2 YYEKEE (reference sequence). Trimming cost V 4 bases and J 4 bases, with 14 bases left between them. CDR3 DNA: TGTGCCAGCAGCCTCAGGGGGGCCGGAGAGACCCAGTACTTC. As protein: CASSLRGAGETQYF.

V and J are TRBV4-1 and TRBJ1-4; possible D gene TRBD1, 6 bases. The V gene's germline CDR1 is MGHRA and CDR2 YSYEKL. V dropped 3 bases and J dropped 3 bases, with 8 bases sitting between them. The CDR3 consists of 14 residues. The CDR3: CASSQGAANEKLFF. CDR3 bases: TGCGCCAGCAGCCAGGGGGCGGCTAATGAAAAACTGTTTTTT.

J is TRBJ1-4 and V is TRBV7-9; no clear D. CDR1 is SEHNR and CDR2 is FQNEAQ in the germline V gene (reference sequence). Between the trimmed V and J ends, which lost 1 base and 0 bases, there was a span of 12 bases. CDR3 size: 17 residues. The chain's CDR3 is CASSLVAGSTTNEKLFF. The CDR3 DNA reads as TGTGCCAGCAGCTTAGTAGCGGGTAGCACAACTAATGAAAAACTGTTTTTT.